Sequencing of this T cell receptor (beta chain) was carried out in a study of blood T cell repertoires in COVID-19 (dated by TCRdb to between 2020 and 2021). Broadly, across the study: Collaborator samples came from the United States, Italy and Spain and covered acute and convalescent phases of COVID-19. The prospective study material was composed of cDNA or gDNA derived from T cells, B-cell-depleted T cells, or PBMCs. The dataset comprised deeply sampled blood TCRbeta repertoires from subjects exposed to, actively infected with, or recovered from COVID-19. The repertoires were released in a freely available public database intended as a resource for research on the immune response to SARS-CoV-2. The samples were drawn from two sources: the first 160 participants of the ongoing ImmuneRACE study, and 950 to 1,500 subjects contributed by 6 global collaborators. Sample metadata almost always included a de-identified subject ID, COVID-19 status, age in years and sex. HLA class I and class II types, where available, came from metadata supplied by the sample provider rather than from assay-based typing. Summary of the overall study and its limitations: The quantity of clinical and demographic metadata differed by source and by participant and was supplied without curation.

Whole blood was collected in K2EDTA tubes by collaborating institutions according to the institutions' own protocols. For TCRbeta analysis, collaborator samples were shipped as frozen whole blood, as isolated PBMCs, or as DNA extracted from either sample type. Details on this clone: Its antigen is not yet known. No per-base quality is available; no much larger clone lies one base away.

TCRbeta CDR3 regions were amplified from genomic DNA using the immunoSEQ Assay, a bias-controlled multiplex PCR. As for how the authors treated the data: Nucleated cell counts per sample were estimated from amplification of reference gene primers within the assay. Sequence reads were collapsed and filtered to measure the absolute abundance of every unique TCRbeta CDR3 rearrangement. For each sample, productive Simpson clonality was calculated as the square root of Simpson's diversity index across productive rearrangements. Sourced from immuneACCESS, this table was stored by TCRdb with only in-frame sequences that have V and J called. A share of the clones is absent; for the studies checked, an unresolved V gene accounts for under half, and the remainder has no known explanation. That table supplies the V and J calls and clone size; D and trimming were determined from the DNA. Across this sample there are some 260,000 clones, with around nine tenths seen only once. About 3% of the sample belongs to the ten largest clones.

Deletion took 9 bases off V and 1 base off J, with a span of 12 bases between the germline ends. Counted from cysteine to phenylalanine, this CDR3 has 14 amino acids. The only DNA kept is the CDR3, 42 bases in frame from the first base. According to the germline V gene, CDR1 reads KGHDR and CDR2 reads SFDVKD. The sample taken for sequencing was peripheral blood. The clonotype originates from a young man with active or convalescent COVID-19. The chain uses TRBV24-1 and TRBJ2-1; TRBD1 is a weak D gene call, 6 bases matching. The DNA sequence reads TGTGCCACCTCAACAGGGTCTTCCTACAATGAGCAGTTCTTC. Its amino acids are CATSTGSSYNEQFF.